The 14 T cell receptor beta chains presented below share a single source sample, sequenced in a study of neurological immune-mediated disorders. This sample's time point: technical triplicate 2. In TCRdb, the 5' RACE reads were re-called with MiXCR into one record per CDR3 protein. The sample carries about 55,000 distinct CDR3 sequences, approximately 25% recorded once. Sequenced sample: PBMCs. The receptors derive from a man between 60 and 70 years old with HTLV-1-associated myelopathy (HAM/TSP).

The sample holds many counts of this clonotype. The chain employs TRBV5-1 and TRBJ2-2; a weak D match, TRBD2 (6 bases). V lost 4 bases and J lost 1, with 14 bases in between. The CDR3 totals 16 residues. In germline, CDR1 is SGHRS, CDR2 YFSETQ. CDR3: CASSLGGGGNTGELFF. The CDR3 coding sequence is TGCGCCAGCAGCCTGGGAGGTGGAGGGAACACCGGGGAGCTGTTTTTT.

Many counts were recorded for this clonotype. The chain carries TRBV7-2 and TRBJ1-3; maybe TRBD1 (6 bases). Per germline, CDR1 SGHTA and CDR2 FQGNSA. CDR3 size: 16 residues. Trimming stripped 5 bases from V and 3 bases from J, with 17 bases between. CDR3 loop: CASSPDRPLRGNTIYF. DNA for the CDR3: TGTGCCAGCAGCCCGGACAGACCTCTGCGTGGAAACACCATATATTTT.

This clonotype turned up a few times. This chain uses TRBV7-2 with TRBJ2-7, with 10 bases aligning to TRBD1. The CDR3 is 14 residues long. In germline, CDR1 is SGHTA, CDR2 FQGNSA. Trimming removed 4 bases from V and 3 bases from J; junction bases left unmatched: 3. As DNA, the CDR3 is TGTGCCAGCAGCTCTGGGACAGGGGTCTACGAGCAGTACTTC. Translated: CASSSGTGVYEQYF.

This clonotype showed up just once. The chain employs TRBV27 and TRBJ2-1, with TRBD2 matching over 9 bases. CDR1 and CDR2 (germline): MNHEY, SMNVEV (reference sequence). With V trimmed by 3 bases and J by 4 bases, 4 bases remained unmatched. CDR3 size: 15 residues. The chain's CDR3 is CASSFTSGRYNEQFF. The CDR3 nucleotides are TGTGCCAGCAGTTTCACCAGCGGGAGGTACAATGAGCAGTTCTTC.

V and J are TRBV7-2 and TRBJ1-3; TRBD1 matches at 12 bases. CDR1 is SGHTA, CDR2 FQGNSA, per germline. The CDR3 has 16 amino acids. V gave up 3 bases and J gave up 8 bases; unmatched junction bases: 8. CDR3 in DNA: TGTGCCAGCAGCTTTGCGGGACAGGGGGCTATGTACACCATATATTTT. Translating it yields CASSFAGQGAMYTIYF.

This clonotype was counted at least ten times. The chain is built from TRBV3-1 and TRBJ1-5; weak D call: TRBD1 (5 bases). Germline assignment: CDR1 LGHDT and CDR2 YNNKEL (reference sequence). The V and J ends lost 3 bases and 9 bases respectively, with 12 bases between them. This CDR3 has 13 amino acids. The CDR3 is CASSQGRERPQHF. CDR3 sequence (DNA): TGTGCCAGCAGCCAGGGGCGGGAAAGGCCCCAGCATTTT. Complete variable domain (other parts from reference TRBV3-1 and TRBJ1-5): DTAVSQTPKYLVTQMGNDKSIKCEQNLGHDTMYWYKQDSKKFLKIMFSYNNKELIINETVPNRFSPKSPDKAHLNLHINSLELGDSAVYFCASSQGRERPQHFGDGTRLSIL.

This clonotype was counted many times. V gene TRBV5-1 combines with J gene TRBJ2-3; D remains unclear. V was clipped by 2 bases and J by 3 bases, with 10 bases between them. Germline V gene data show CDR1 as SGHRS and CDR2 as YFSETQ. CDR3 size: 14 residues. The CDR3 reads CASSLGPPTDTQYF. CDR3 bases: TGCGCCAGCAGCTTAGGACCTCCAACAGATACGCAGTATTTT.

This clonotype was seen at least ten times. This chain uses TRBV15 with TRBJ2-1, with D unclear. This CDR3 spans 17 amino acids. CDR1 is LNHNV, CDR2 YYDKDF, per germline (reference sequence). V was clipped by 2 bases and J by 0 bases, with 14 bases between them. CDR3 coding DNA: TGTGCCACCAGCAGATCCCGAGTGGGATTCTCCTACAATGAGCAGTTCTTC. It specifies CATSRSRVGFSYNEQFF.

This clonotype appeared a few times. The chain links TRBV10-3 to TRBJ2-7, with TRBD1 as a possible D gene (6 bases). Germline V gene sequence: CDR1 ENHRY, CDR2 SYGVKD. The CDR3 is made up of 13 amino acids. Trimming pared 2 bases from V and 3 bases from J, leaving 8 bases between. DNA for the CDR3: TGTGCCATCAGTGAGGGCAGGGGCTACGAGCAGTACTTC. Its protein product is CAISEGRGYEQYF.

This clonotype came up many times. The chain carries TRBV12-3 or TRBV12-4 and TRBJ1-4; 10 bases align to TRBD1. The CDR3 sequence is 15 residues long. Germline trimming cut 6 bases from V and 5 bases from J; bases unmatched to any gene: 6. The chain's CDR3 is CASRPGTGENEKLFF. DNA of the CDR3: TGTGCCAGCAGACCCGGGACAGGGGAAAATGAAAAACTGTTTTTT.

This clonotype was counted a few times. The chain uses TRBV6-5 and TRBJ2-2; 10 nucleotides line up with TRBD1. The germline CDR1 and CDR2 sequences are MNHEY and SVGAGI. The J segment lost 4 bases and the V segment lost 6 bases, leaving 8 bases of the junction unmatched. The CDR3 is 16 amino acids. CDR3: CASSQTGGLGTGELFF. In DNA, the CDR3 is TGTGCCAGCAGCCAGACAGGGGGCTTAGGCACCGGGGAGCTGTTTTTT.

This clonotype was counted at least ten times. The J gene is TRBJ2-7, the V gene TRBV20-1; 8 bases agree with TRBD2. The CDR3 extends over 13 amino acids. Germline V gene lookup returns CDR1 DFQATT and CDR2 SNEGSKA (reference sequence). J gave up 1 base and V 6 bases, and 5 bases lay outside the gene matches. Here the CDR3 reads CSAPIAGSYEQYF. Here the CDR3 DNA reads TGCAGTGCCCCCATAGCGGGGTCCTACGAGCAGTACTTC.

This clonotype was counted ten times or more. The V and J genes are TRBV18 and TRBJ2-7; D may be TRBD1 or TRBD2 (5 bases each). The CDR3 extends over 14 amino acids. Between the trimmed V and J ends, which lost 4 bases and 5 bases, there was a span of 15 bases. The germline gives CDR1 KGHSH, CDR2 LQKENI. CDR3 loop: CASSRERTLDEQYF. The CDR3 DNA reads TGTGCCAGCTCACGGGAGCGGACACTGGACGAGCAGTACTTC.

This clonotype was seen repeatedly, ten times or more. This chain links TRBV7-2 with TRBJ1-6, with 8 nucleotides matching TRBD1. The CDR3 consists of 15 residues. V lost 5 bases, J lost 9 bases, and 9 bases stayed unmatched. From germline, CDR1 is SGHTA and CDR2 FQGNSA. CDR3 coding DNA: TGTGCCAGCAGCCCGTCGGCAGGGGGCAGTTCACCCCTCCACTTT. Translated: CASSPSAGGSSPLHF.